The next 15 T cell receptor beta chains were all read from a single sample in a study of cytomegalovirus exposure and HLA in healthy donors. With 60 Vbeta and 13 Jbeta primers, the PCR was carried out. Profiled with immunoSEQ multiplex PCR; TCRdb holds only in-frame clones, not every one. Of around 150,000 clones listed, around 60% are singletons. The material sequenced was PBMCs. The receptors shown here come from a woman aged 60-75 years in good health and CMV-seropositive.

This chain connects TRBV7-8 to TRBJ2-1; 7 bases fit TRBD2. Looked up from germline, CDR1 is SGHVS and CDR2 is FQNEAQ. V lost 7 bases, J lost 7 bases, and 16 bases stayed unmatched. The CDR3 covers 16 residues. In DNA form, the CDR3 reads TGTGCCAGCAACTCCCGGTTCGCGGGAGACCGGAATGAGCAGTTCTTC. Amino acid sequence: CASNSRFAGDRNEQFF.

The DNA for the CDR3 is TGTGCCAGCAGTCTCCTCCATAGCGGGAGCGTTGAGACCCAGTACTTC. Its protein is CASSLLHSGSVETQYF. The chain joins TRBV27 to TRBJ2-5; the match to TRBD2 covers 9 bases. CDR1 is MNHEY, CDR2 SMNVEV, per germline (reference sequence). Germline trimming cut 5 bases from V and 5 bases from J; bases unmatched to any gene: 12. The length of the CDR3 is 16 residues.

J is TRBJ2-4 and V is TRBV6-5; TRBD1 aligns across 7 bases. This CDR3 region has 12 residues. The germline CDR1 and CDR2 sequences are MNHEY and SVGAGI. The trim removed 11 bases at V and 3 bases at J, leaving 4 bases unmatched. CDR3 in DNA: TGTGCCTCCCGGGACAGCAAAAACATTCAGTACTTC. It yields the protein CASRDSKNIQYF.

This chain uses TRBV10-3 with TRBJ2-7, with D possibly TRBD2 on 5 matching bases. With 5 bases removed from V and 3 bases from J, the gap between germline ends came to 11 bases. The length of the CDR3 is 13 residues. Germline V CDR1 and CDR2: ENHRY, SYGVKD. This chain's CDR3 is CAISSGLIYEQYF. DNA of the CDR3: TGTGCCATCAGTAGCGGACTTATCTACGAGCAGTACTTC.

The V gene is TRBV9, the J gene TRBJ1-2; maybe TRBD1 (6 bases). V was shortened by 2 bases and J by 4 bases, with 9 bases between the two germline ends. This CDR3 is 13 amino acids long. Germline CDR1 and CDR2: SGDLS and YYNGEE. The CDR3 DNA is TGTGCCAGCAGCGTGGACAGTTTCTATGGCTACACCTTC. Protein sequence: CASSVDSFYGYTF.

The gene calls are TRBV4-1 and TRBJ2-1; 7 bases agree with TRBD1. The V and J ends lost 6 bases and 4 bases, in that order; junction bases with no gene match: 12. The germline gives CDR1 MGHRA, CDR2 YSYEKL. The CDR3 loop spans 16 amino acids. CDR3 in DNA: TGCGCCAGCAGATCGGCCGGGACAGACTTTTACAATGAGCAGTTCTTC. Translation gives CASRSAGTDFYNEQFF.

This clone was recorded a few times. The rearrangement uses TRBV28 and TRBJ1-1; no clear D gene. The length of the CDR3 is 16 residues. With 5 bases removed from V and 2 bases from J, the gap between germline ends came to 18 bases. Germline V CDR1 and CDR2: MDHEN, SYDVKM. CDR3 in DNA: TGTGCCAGCAGTCCGGAGAGGGTCTTGGGAAACACTGAAGCTTTCTTT. Its translation: CASSPERVLGNTEAFF. Supplemented by reference TRBV28 and TRBJ1-1, the full variable domain reads DVKVTQSSRYLVKRTGEKVFLECVQDMDHENMFWYRQDPGLGLRLIYFSYDVKMKEKGDIPEGYSVSREKKERFSLILESASTNQTSMYLCASSPERVLGNTEAFFGQGTRLTVV.

This clone was observed a handful of times. The V gene is TRBV19, the J gene TRBJ2-7, with 11 bases that match TRBD2. The V segment lost 3 bases and the J segment 3 bases; nucleotides outside the gene matches: 4. The CDR3 is made up of 15 amino acids. The germline V gene has CDR1 LNHDA and CDR2 SQIVND (reference sequence). The CDR3 loop is CASSMGLAGGYEQYF. CDR3 DNA: TGTGCCAGTAGTATGGGGCTAGCGGGAGGCTACGAGCAGTACTTC. Full variable domain (remainder filled in from reference TRBV19 and TRBJ2-7): DGGITQSPKYLFRKEGQNVTLSCEQNLNHDAMYWYRQDPGQGLRLIYYSQIVNDFQKGDIAEGYSVSREKKESFPLTVTSAQKNPTAFYLCASSMGLAGGYEQYFGPGTRLTVT.

This clone has just one count. V is TRBV28 and J is TRBJ1-1; 7 nucleotides match TRBD1. CDR1 is MDHEN, CDR2 SYDVKM, per germline. This CDR3 comprises 13 residues. The V gene end was trimmed by 5 bases and the J gene end by 8 bases; junction bases not matched to a gene: 8. This CDR3 reads CASSTTGFDEAFF. As DNA, the CDR3 is TGTGCCAGCAGTACGACAGGGTTTGACGAAGCTTTCTTT.

The chain links TRBV30 to TRBJ1-2; 7 bases are a match to TRBD1. V lost 0 bases, J lost 9 bases, and 7 bases stayed unmatched. Per germline, CDR1 GTSNPN and CDR2 SVGIG (reference sequence). This CDR3 is built from 13 residues. The CDR3 region is CAWSVQGGRSYTF. The CDR3 coding sequence is TGTGCCTGGAGTGTACAAGGGGGCAGAAGCTACACCTTC.

V and J are TRBV7-8 and TRBJ2-7, with TRBD2 matching over 10 bases. The germline gives CDR1 SGHVS, CDR2 FQNEAQ. The V gene end was trimmed by 6 bases and the J gene end by 2 bases; junction bases not matched to a gene: 4. The CDR3 loop spans 14 amino acids. CDR3 DNA sequence: TGTGCCAGCAGTTCCGGACTAGCGGCCTACGAGCAGTACTTC. Amino acid sequence: CASSSGLAAYEQYF.

The chain is built from TRBV27 and TRBJ2-3; D is possibly TRBD1 (5 bases). CDR1 and CDR2 from the germline V gene are MNHEY and SMNVEV (reference sequence). The CDR3 consists of 13 residues. V lost 6 bases, J lost 0 bases, and 7 bases lay in between. This CDR3 is CASRQGSTDTQYF. The CDR3 coding sequence is TGTGCCAGCAGGCAGGGAAGCACAGATACGCAGTATTTT.

The rearrangement joins TRBV27 to TRBJ2-5; no definite D call. V shed 6 bases and J shed 5 bases, with 19 bases lying between them. CDR1 is MNHEY, CDR2 SMNVEV, per germline (reference sequence). The CDR3 is 15 amino acids. DNA for the CDR3: TGTGCCAGCAGACTTACTACGGCCCCTGGGGAGACCCAGTACTTC. It encodes CASRLTTAPGETQYF.

V gene TRBV5-4 combines with J gene TRBJ2-7; 7 positions agree with TRBD1. Germline loops: CDR1 SGHNT, CDR2 YYREEE (reference sequence). V trimming: 4 bases; J trimming: 6 bases; junction bases outside the gene matches: 7. The CDR3 is 13 residues long. This chain's CDR3 is CASSTGQTTEQYF. The CDR3 DNA follows: TGTGCCAGCAGCACGGGACAGACCACCGAGCAGTACTTC.

This rearrangement joins TRBV9 to TRBJ2-2; 8 positions match TRBD2. J lost 4 bases, V lost 6 bases, and 11 bases had no gene match. This CDR3 contains 16 residues. The germline gives CDR1 SGDLS, CDR2 YYNGEE. DNA for the CDR3: TGTGCCAGCAAGGAAGGCCCTAGCGGGTTCACCGGGGAGCTGTTTTTT. Its protein is CASKEGPSGFTGELFF.